The clone carrying this T cell receptor (beta chain) has more than one count but fewer than ten. The antigen is unknown. Treatment meaning: about 20 received Ad26.COV2.S at low or high dose, single or two shots; roughly 5 received placebo; per-sample allocation not given. The samples date from day 63 after the first vaccine or placebo injection. These data come from a study of Ad26.COV2.S vaccination and SARS-CoV-2 variants. At the level of the study: Once, or twice with 56 days between doses, Ad26.COV2.S was given intramuscularly. Whole-study results and caveats: Among vaccine recipients, spike-specific TCR breadth exceeded that of placebo recipients. Spike-specific responses of CD8+ and CD4+ T cells were reported to display substantial breadth after vaccination.

The method was immunoSEQ multiplex PCR; TCRdb's version includes in-frame clones alone and lacks a portion of them. This sample has about 400,000 clones, with under 90% found just once. Material: peripheral blood, obtained in a trial of Ad26.COV2.S vaccine versus placebo. The TCR originated in a person aged 18-65 years who received the Ad26.COV2.S COVID-19 vaccine or a placebo.

CDR3 bases: TGTGCCAGCAGCTTTGGGGCAGGTAGCTCCTACGAGCAGTACTTC. Translated: CASSFGAGSSYEQYF. The V call is TRBV7-3, the J call TRBJ2-7; possible D gene TRBD1, 5 bases. Trimming took 3 bases from V and 0 from J, leaving 12 bases between them. Per germline, CDR1 SGHTA and CDR2 FQGTGA. This CDR3 contains 15 residues.